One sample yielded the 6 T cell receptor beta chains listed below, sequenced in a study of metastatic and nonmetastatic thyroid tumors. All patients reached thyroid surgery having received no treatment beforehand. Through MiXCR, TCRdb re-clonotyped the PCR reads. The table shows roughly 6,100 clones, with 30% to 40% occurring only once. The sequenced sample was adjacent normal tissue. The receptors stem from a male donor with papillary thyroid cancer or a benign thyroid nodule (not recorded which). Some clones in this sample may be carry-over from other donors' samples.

This chain's CDR3 is CASNISPGNSPLHF. The CDR3 nucleotides are TGTGCCAGTAATATCTCTCCGGGAAATTCACCCCTCCACTTT. This chain connects TRBV6-6 to TRBJ1-6; D unclear. Trimming took off 9 bases at V and 7 bases at J, with 16 bases between the two ends. The CDR3 covers 14 residues. The germline gives CDR1 MNHNY, CDR2 SVGAGI (reference sequence).

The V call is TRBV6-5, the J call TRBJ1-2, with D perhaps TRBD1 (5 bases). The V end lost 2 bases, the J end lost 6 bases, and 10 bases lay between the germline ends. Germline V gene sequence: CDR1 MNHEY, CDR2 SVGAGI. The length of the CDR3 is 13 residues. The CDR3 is CASSYGGENGYTF. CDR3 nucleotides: TGTGCCAGCAGTTACGGGGGTGAAAATGGCTACACCTTC.

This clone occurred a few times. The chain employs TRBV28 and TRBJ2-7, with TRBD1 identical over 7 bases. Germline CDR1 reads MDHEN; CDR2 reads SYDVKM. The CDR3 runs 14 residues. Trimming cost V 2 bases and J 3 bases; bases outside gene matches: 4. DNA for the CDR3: TGTGCCAGCAGTTTAATATCAGGGGGCTACGAGCAGTACTTC. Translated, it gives CASSLISGGYEQYF.

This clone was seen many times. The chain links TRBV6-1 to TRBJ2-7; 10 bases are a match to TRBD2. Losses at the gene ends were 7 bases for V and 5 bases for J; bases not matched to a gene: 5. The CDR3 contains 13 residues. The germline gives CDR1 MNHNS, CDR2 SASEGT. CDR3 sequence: CASKASGSDEQYF. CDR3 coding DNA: TGTGCCAGCAAGGCTAGCGGGAGTGACGAGCAGTACTTC.

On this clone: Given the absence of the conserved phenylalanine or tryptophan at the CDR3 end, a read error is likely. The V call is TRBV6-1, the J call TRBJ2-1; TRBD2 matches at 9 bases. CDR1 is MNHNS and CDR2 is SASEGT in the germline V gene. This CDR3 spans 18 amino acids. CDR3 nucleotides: TGTTCCAGCAGTGAAAACAGCCTCCGGGCAACTAGCGGGAATGAGCAGTTCCTT. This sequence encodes CSSSENSLRATSGNEQFL.

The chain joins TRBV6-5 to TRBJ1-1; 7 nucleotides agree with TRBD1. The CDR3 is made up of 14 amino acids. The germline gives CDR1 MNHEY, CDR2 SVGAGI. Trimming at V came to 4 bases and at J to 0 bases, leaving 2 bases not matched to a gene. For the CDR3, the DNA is TGTGCCAGCAGTTCCGACAGGGTGAACACTGAAGCTTTCTTT. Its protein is CASSSDRVNTEAFF.